One and the same sample provided the 18 T cell receptor beta chains below, sequenced in a study of T cell responses to AZD1222 COVID-19 vaccine. Only in-frame clones appear in the TCRdb table, and some are missing; sequencing was by immunoSEQ multiplex PCR. Among 70,000 to 95,000 clones listed, 70% to 90% were seen once. This specimen was peripheral blood, taken 28 days after the second AZD1222 dose. These receptors originate from an adult who received the AZD1222 COVID-19 vaccine.

This chain's CDR3 is CASSFTQGAQGYTF. CDR3 DNA sequence: TGCGCCAGCAGCTTCACCCAGGGGGCGCAAGGCTACACCTTC. The chain couples TRBV5-1 to TRBJ1-2; 8 bases map to TRBD1. V was clipped by 2 bases and J by 8 bases; unmatched bases: 8. CDR1 is SGHRS, CDR2 YFSETQ, per germline. This CDR3 spans 14 amino acids.

This clone appeared a single time. The chain links TRBV6-1 to TRBJ1-2, with no clear D. This CDR3 contains 14 residues. The V end was cut by 0 bases, the J end by 3 bases, with 8 bases between. Germline CDR1 reads MNHNS; CDR2 reads SASEGT. The CDR3 DNA follows: TGTGCCAGCAGTGAAGCTGGGCAGCACTATGGCTACACCTTC. Its translation is CASSEAGQHYGYTF.

Points on this clone: No DNA is shown, since the ends of the CDR3 on it are uncertain; the CDR3 is the one TCRdb lists. V usage is TRBV21-1 and J usage is TRBJ1-2; the tabulated D call, TRBD1, remains unverified against the DNA. TRBV21-1 is a pseudogene locus. The CDR3 spans 17 residues, counting both ends. This CDR3 reads CASSKPWGTGATYGYTF.

The genes are TRBV5-1 and TRBJ2-1; TRBD1 matches at 7 bases. The CDR3 has 19 amino acids. With V trimmed by 1 base and J by 0 bases, 13 bases remained unmatched. Germline values: CDR1 SGHRS, CDR2 YFSETQ. For the CDR3, the DNA is TGCGCCAGCAGCTTGCGGGGACAGAGGGTTTTGGACTCCTACAATGAGCAGTTCTTC. This translates into CASSLRGQRVLDSYNEQFF.

The rearrangement joins TRBV5-8 to TRBJ1-1, with a tentative D call TRBD1 (5 bases). Germline values: CDR1 SGHTS, CDR2 YDEGEE. The V end lost 5 bases, the J end lost 10 bases, and 12 bases lay between the germline ends. CDR3 length: 11 residues. The CDR3 loop reads CASRNRGGAFF. CDR3 bases: TGTGCCAGCAGAAATAGGGGAGGAGCTTTCTTT.

This rearrangement joins TRBV19 to TRBJ1-2, with D unresolved. Germline V gives CDR1 LNHDA, CDR2 SQIVND (reference sequence). CDR3 length equals 17 residues. V was clipped by 3 bases and J by 7 bases, with 24 bases between them. The CDR3 spells CASSIGVWSRGSFGYTF. CDR3 in DNA: TGTGCCAGTAGTATTGGTGTTTGGTCGCGGGGTTCATTTGGCTACACCTTC.

The J gene is TRBJ2-2, the V gene TRBV5-1, with D perhaps assigned TRBD1 or TRBD2 (6 bases each). Germline lookup yields CDR1 SGHRS and CDR2 YFSETQ. Deletions cut 5 bases from V and 5 bases from J, with 16 bases between. The length of the CDR3 is 15 residues. CDR3 coding DNA: TGCGCCAGCAGGCTTCCCGGGGGCGGAACCGGGGAGCTGTTTTTT. This translates into CASRLPGGGTGELFF.

The chain combines TRBV19 with TRBJ2-5; weak D call: TRBD2 (6 bases). V was clipped by 5 bases and J by 5 bases, with 12 bases between them. The CDR3 is made up of 13 amino acids. CDR1 LNHDA and CDR2 SQIVND come from the germline V gene (reference sequence). CDR3 loop: CASSLRGTETQYF. The DNA of the CDR3 is TGTGCCAGTAGTTTACGGGGGACGGAGACCCAGTACTTC.

This clone occurred a few times. The chain couples TRBV5-6 to TRBJ2-1, with D maybe TRBD2 (5 bases). Germline CDR1 SGHDT, CDR2 YYEEEE. This CDR3 has 15 residues. Trimming left V 4 bases short and J 0 bases short, with 11 bases between. The CDR3 DNA reads as TGTGCCAGCAGCCCCTGGAGGAGCTCCTACAATGAGCAGTTCTTC. It yields the protein CASSPWRSSYNEQFF.

This clone has only one observation. The chain employs TRBV7-6 and TRBJ1-1; no firm D call. Trimming left V 3 bases short and J 1 base short, with 9 bases between. The CDR3 has 14 residues. The germline CDR1 and CDR2 sequences are SGHVS and FNYEAQ. The CDR3 DNA is TGTGCCAGCAGCTTGGCTCCGGGGAACACTGAAGCTTTCTTT. This encodes CASSLAPGNTEAFF.

The chain combines TRBV30 with TRBJ1-1, with D unresolved. The germline V gene has CDR1 GTSNPN and CDR2 SVGIG (reference sequence). The CDR3 sequence is 14 residues long. V lost 2 bases and J 1 base, leaving 11 bases between the germline ends. For the CDR3, the DNA is TGTGCCTGGAGTCCACTAGACAAGAACACTGAAGCTTTCTTT. Its protein is CAWSPLDKNTEAFF.

The CDR3: CATSNRRIAGNTIYF. CDR3 bases: TGTGCCACCAGCAATCGCCGCATCGCCGGAAACACCATATATTTT. The rearrangement uses TRBV15 and TRBJ1-3, with unresolved D. V was cut by 4 bases and J by 4 bases, with 14 bases left in between. From germline, CDR1 is LNHNV and CDR2 YYDKDF (reference sequence). The CDR3 has 15 amino acids.

The gene calls are TRBV5-8 and TRBJ1-2; 9 bases line up with TRBD1. Losses at the gene ends were 4 bases for V and 2 bases for J; bases not matched to a gene: 9. The CDR3 covers 16 residues. Per the germline V gene, CDR1 is SGHTS and CDR2 is YDEGEE. CDR3 in amino acids: CASSVWTGVENYGYTF. In DNA form, the CDR3 reads TGTGCCAGCAGCGTGTGGACAGGGGTGGAGAACTATGGCTACACCTTC.

The V call is TRBV4-1, the J call TRBJ2-5, with 7 nucleotides matching TRBD1. Germline V gives CDR1 MGHRA, CDR2 YSYEKL. The trim removed 1 base at V and 7 bases at J, leaving 6 bases unmatched. CDR3 size: 14 residues. DNA of the CDR3: TGCGCCAGCAGCCAAGGAGACAGGGAAGGGACCCAGTACTTC. Its protein product is CASSQGDREGTQYF.

The gene calls are TRBV18 and TRBJ1-4, with a weak D call TRBD1 (5 bases). Deletions cut 1 base from V and 4 bases from J, with 16 bases between. The CDR3 runs 17 residues. The V gene's germline CDR1 is KGHSH and CDR2 LQKENI. CDR3 residues: CASSPLPPGTYNEKLFF. DNA for the CDR3: TGTGCCAGCTCACCACTACCTCCCGGGACCTATAATGAAAAACTGTTTTTT.

The chain joins TRBV6-5 to TRBJ2-1; D may be TRBD2 (7 bases). V was pared by 2 bases and J by 7 bases, with 12 bases between. Germline loops: CDR1 MNHEY, CDR2 SVGAGI. There are 14 residues in the CDR3. CDR3 loop: CASSYRGAPNEQFF. CDR3 nucleotide sequence: TGTGCCAGCAGTTACCGGGGGGCTCCGAATGAGCAGTTCTTC.

The rearrangement links TRBV19 to TRBJ1-3, with a weak D call TRBD1 (5 bases). The CDR3 loop spans 12 amino acids. With 4 bases removed from V and 8 bases from J, the gap between germline ends came to 9 bases. The V gene's germline CDR1 is LNHDA and CDR2 SQIVND (reference sequence). The CDR3: CASSTSGDTIYF. In DNA, the CDR3 is TGTGCCAGTAGTACCTCGGGGGACACCATATATTTT.

The CDR3: CASRRTRDRAQYF. The DNA of the CDR3 is TGTGCCAGCAGGCGAACTAGGGACCGGGCCCAGTACTTC. The chain has TRBV6-5 and TRBJ2-5; perhaps D is TRBD1 or TRBD2 (5 bases each). The CDR3 totals 13 residues. CDR1 is MNHEY and CDR2 is SVGAGI in the germline V gene. V was shortened by 6 bases and J by 9 bases, with 17 bases between the two germline ends.